This T cell receptor (beta chain) comes out of a study of T cell repertoires in cytomegalovirus infection. Study-level information: Public signatures in TCR beta pointed to CMV infection and matching HLA type.

Study-wide results and limits: HLA-C-restricted CMV-specific TCR beta clonotypes were dominant in the ex vivo response. CMV carriers with the relevant HLA were identified by cumulative public TCR beta family frequency.

With regard to this clonotype: Its antigen is not identified.

In TCRdb, the reads were re-called with MiXCR into one record per CDR3 protein. The table lists around 770,000 distinct CDR3 sequences, 25% to 30% of them singletons, with roughly 13% in the top ten. Sequencing was performed on cultured CD8+ T cells from PBMCs, taken from culture after CMV antigen stimulation. This sequence originates from a human donor in good health (CMV status not recorded). Some clones in this sample may be carry-over from other donors' samples.

The DNA of the CDR3 is TGTGCCAGCAGAGCCTTGGATGAAAAACTGTTTTTT. Translation gives CASRALDEKLFF. V usage is TRBV6-2 or TRBV6-3 and J usage is TRBJ1-4, with no clear D. The CDR3 length is 12 residues. V lost 6 bases and J lost 6, with 8 bases in between. The germline gives CDR1 MNHEY, CDR2 SVGEGT.